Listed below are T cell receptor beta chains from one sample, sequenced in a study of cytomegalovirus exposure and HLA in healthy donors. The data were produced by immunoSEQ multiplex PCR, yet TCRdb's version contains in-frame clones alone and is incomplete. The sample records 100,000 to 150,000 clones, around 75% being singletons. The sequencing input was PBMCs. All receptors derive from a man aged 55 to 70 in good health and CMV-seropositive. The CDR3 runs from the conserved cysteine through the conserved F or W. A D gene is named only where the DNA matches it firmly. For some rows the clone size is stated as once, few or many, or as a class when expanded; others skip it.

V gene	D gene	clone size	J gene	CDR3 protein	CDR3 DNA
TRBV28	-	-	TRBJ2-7	CASTGGADNYEQYF	TGTGCCAGCACCGGCGGGGCGGATAACTACGAGCAGTACTTC
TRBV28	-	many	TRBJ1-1	CASSTGRGMEAFF	TGTGCCAGCAGCACGGGGAGAGGGATGGAAGCTTTCTTT
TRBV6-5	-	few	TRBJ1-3	CASSDPGDGNTIYF	TGTGCCAGCAGTGATCCAGGGGACGGAAACACCATATATTTT
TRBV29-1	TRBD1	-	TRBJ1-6	CSVQRTGDSPLHF	TGCAGCGTTCAGCGGACAGGGGACTCACCCCTCCACTTT
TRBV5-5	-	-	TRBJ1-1	CASIGMGGRTEAFF	TGTGCCAGCATTGGGATGGGGGGGCGCACTGAAGCTTTCTTT
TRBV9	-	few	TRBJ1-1	CASSSDMGNTEAFF	TGTGCCAGCAGCTCAGACATGGGGAACACTGAAGCTTTCTTT
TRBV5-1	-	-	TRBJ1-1	CASSWGEVTEAFF	TGTGCCAGCAGCTGGGGGGAGGTCACTGAAGCTTTCTTT
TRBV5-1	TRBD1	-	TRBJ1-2	CASSLDRGPLNGYTF	TGCGCCAGCAGCTTGGACAGGGGGCCTTTGAATGGCTACACCTTC
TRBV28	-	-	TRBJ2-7	CASSLGGGTYEQYF	TGTGCCAGCAGTTTAGGTGGCGGTACCTACGAGCAGTACTTC
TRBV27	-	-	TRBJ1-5	CASSQAPYPNQPQHF	TGTGCCAGCAGTCAGGCCCCCTACCCCAATCAGCCCCAGCATTTT
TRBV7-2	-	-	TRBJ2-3	CASRGSSTDTQYF	TGTGCCAGCAGGGGGAGTAGCACAGATACGCAGTATTTT
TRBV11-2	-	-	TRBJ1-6	CASSLELTAPLHF	TGTGCCAGCAGCTTAGAGCTGACAGCACCCCTCCACTTT
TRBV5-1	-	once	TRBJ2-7	CASTAGPYDYEQYF	TGCGCCAGCACGGCAGGGCCTTATGACTACGAGCAGTACTTC
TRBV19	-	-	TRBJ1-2	CASSMGPGVGYTF	TGTGCCAGTAGTATGGGGCCAGGGGTAGGCTACACCTTC
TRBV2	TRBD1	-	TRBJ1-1	CASSTGTGRMNTEAFF	TGTGCCAGCAGTACCGGGACAGGGAGAATGAACACTGAAGCTTTCTTT
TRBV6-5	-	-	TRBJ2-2	CASRRANTGELFF	TGTGCCAGCAGACGCGCGAACACCGGGGAGCTGTTTTTT
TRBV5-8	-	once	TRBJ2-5	CASSLDGTNLQETQYF	TGTGCCAGCTCCTTGGACGGGACAAACCTCCAAGAGACCCAGTACTTC
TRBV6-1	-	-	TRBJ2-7	CASLPGRTATYEQYF	TGTGCCAGCCTTCCCGGGAGGACAGCCACCTACGAGCAGTACTTC
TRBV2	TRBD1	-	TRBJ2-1	CASRLRGLSTYNEQFF	TGTGCCAGCAGGCTCAGGGGGCTATCGACCTACAATGAGCAGTTCTTC
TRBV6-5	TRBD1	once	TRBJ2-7	CASSSGTALREQYF	TGTGCCAGCAGTTCCGGGACAGCCTTGCGTGAGCAGTACTTC
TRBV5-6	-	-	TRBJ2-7	CASSFLTVSYEQYF	TGTGCCAGCAGCTTTTTAACGGTATCCTACGAGCAGTACTTC
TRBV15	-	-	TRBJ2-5	CATSGRLVEQETQYF	TGTGCCACCAGCGGGCGACTAGTAGAGCAAGAGACCCAGTACTTC
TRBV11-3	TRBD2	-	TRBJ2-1	CASSLALAGGSGEQFF	TGTGCCAGCAGCTTAGCCTTAGCGGGGGGCTCCGGCGAGCAGTTCTTC
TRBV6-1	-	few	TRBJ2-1	CATSEGGHNEQFF	TGTGCCACCTCAGAAGGGGGTCACAATGAGCAGTTCTTC
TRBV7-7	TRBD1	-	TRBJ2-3	CASSLGTAITDTQYF	TGTGCTAGCAGCTTAGGGACAGCGATCACAGATACGCAGTATTTT
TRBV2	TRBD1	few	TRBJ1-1	CASRTGAAYTEAFF	TGTGCCAGCCGGACAGGGGCCGCGTACACTGAAGCTTTCTTT
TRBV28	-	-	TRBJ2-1	CASTGFPISYNEQFF	TGTGCCAGCACAGGGTTCCCAATATCCTACAATGAGCAGTTCTTC
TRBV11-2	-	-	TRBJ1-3	CASSLGLSGNTIYF	TGTGCCAGCAGCCTGGGCCTCTCTGGAAACACCATATATTTT
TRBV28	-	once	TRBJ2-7	CASSPVMIRYEQYF	TGTGCCAGCAGTCCCGTCATGATCCGGTACGAGCAGTACTTC
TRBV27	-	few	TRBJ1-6	CASREEKDSRYNSPLHF	TGTGCCAGCAGGGAAGAAAAGGACAGCCGGTATAATTCACCCCTCCACTTT
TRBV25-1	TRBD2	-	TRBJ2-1	CASSELGSGGDNEQFF	TGTGCCAGCAGTGAATTAGGTAGCGGGGGGGACAATGAGCAGTTCTTC
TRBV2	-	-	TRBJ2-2	CASRQGRTGELFF	TGTGCCAGCAGACAGGGTCGGACCGGGGAGCTGTTTTTT
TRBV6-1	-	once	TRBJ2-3	CASSDLRGSNLDTQYF	TGTGCCAGCAGTGATCTAAGGGGCTCAAATCTAGATACGCAGTATTTT
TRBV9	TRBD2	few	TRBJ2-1	CASSVGGGFDEQFF	TGTGCCAGCAGCGTCGGCGGGGGATTCGATGAGCAGTTCTTC
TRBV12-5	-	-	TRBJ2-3	CASGTRTVDTQYF	TGTGCTAGTGGTACACGCACAGTGGATACGCAGTATTTT
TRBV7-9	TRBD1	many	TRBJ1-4	CASSSTDRAATNEKLFF	TGTGCCAGCAGTTCCACGGACAGGGCCGCAACTAATGAAAAACTGTTTTTT
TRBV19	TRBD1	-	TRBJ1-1	CASSSRAGGNTEAFF	TGTGCCAGTAGTTCGAGGGCAGGGGGGAACACTGAAGCTTTCTTT
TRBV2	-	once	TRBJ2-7	CASSEGGPGEQYF	TGTGCCAGCAGTGAGGGGGGACCGGGCGAGCAGTACTTC
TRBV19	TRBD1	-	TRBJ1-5	CASRITGGREPQHF	TGTGCCAGTAGGATAACAGGGGGTCGTGAGCCCCAGCATTTT
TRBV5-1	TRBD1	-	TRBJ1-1	CASSLGQGGMNTEAFF	TGCGCCAGCAGCTTGGGTCAGGGGGGAATGAACACTGAAGCTTTCTTT
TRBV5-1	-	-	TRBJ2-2	CASSPPLETGELFF	TGCGCCAGCAGCCCCCCACTTGAAACCGGGGAGCTGTTTTTT
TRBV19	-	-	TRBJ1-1	CASSVQGNTEAFF	TGTGCCAGTAGTGTACAGGGGAACACTGAAGCTTTCTTT
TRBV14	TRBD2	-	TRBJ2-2	CASSPPKRGDTGELFF	TGTGCCAGCAGCCCTCCGAAGCGGGGGGACACCGGGGAGCTGTTTTTT
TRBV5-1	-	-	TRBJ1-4	CASSSGPRGLREKLFF	TGCGCCAGCAGCTCGGGCCCCAGGGGACTAAGAGAAAAACTGTTTTTT
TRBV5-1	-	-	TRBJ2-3	CASSLVSRGGDTQYF	TGCGCCAGCAGCTTGGTTTCCAGGGGTGGAGATACGCAGTATTTT
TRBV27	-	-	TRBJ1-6	CASMRGSRSPLHF	TGTGCCAGCATGCGGGGATCCCGGTCACCCCTCCACTTT
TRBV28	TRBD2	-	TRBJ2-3	CASSSYSGGTGTDTQYF	TGTGCCAGCAGTTCCTATAGCGGGGGTACAGGCACAGATACGCAGTATTTT
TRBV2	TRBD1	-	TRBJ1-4	CARRDRDYNEKLFF	TGTGCCCGTCGGGACAGGGATTATAATGAAAAACTGTTTTTT
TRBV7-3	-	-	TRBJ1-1	CASSLTGPNTEAFF	TGTGCCAGCAGCTTAACGGGCCCGAACACTGAAGCTTTCTTT
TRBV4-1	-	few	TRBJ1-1	CASSQAPGLENTEAFF	TGCGCCAGCAGCCAAGCCCCGGGACTGGAAAACACTGAAGCTTTCTTT
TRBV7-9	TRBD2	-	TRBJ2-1	CASSLGGAGSNEQFF	TGTGCCAGCAGCTTAGGGGGAGCGGGGAGCAATGAGCAGTTCTTC
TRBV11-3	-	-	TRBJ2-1	CASSLEVLGAGSYNEQFF	TGTGCCAGCAGCTTAGAGGTCTTAGGTGCGGGTTCCTACAATGAGCAGTTCTTC
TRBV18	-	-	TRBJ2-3	CASSPGSPDTQYF	TGTGCCAGCTCACCAGGCTCCCCAGATACGCAGTATTTT
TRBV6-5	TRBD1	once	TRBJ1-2	CASSLDRGYGYTF	TGTGCCAGCAGCCTCGACAGGGGCTATGGCTACACCTTC
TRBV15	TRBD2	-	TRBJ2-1	CATSISGGAVYEQFF	TGTGCCACCAGCATAAGCGGGGGGGCCGTCTATGAGCAGTTCTTC
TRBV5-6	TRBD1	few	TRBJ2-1	CASSEPGTGVHNEQFF	TGTGCCAGCAGCGAACCCGGGACAGGGGTACACAATGAGCAGTTCTTC
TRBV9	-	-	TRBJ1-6	CASSVDSGGLSNSPLHF	TGTGCCAGCAGCGTAGATTCGGGGGGACTAAGTAATTCACCCCTCCACTTT
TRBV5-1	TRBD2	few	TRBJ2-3	CASSLVAGGLGTDTQYF	TGCGCCAGCAGCTTGGTAGCGGGGGGGTTGGGCACAGATACGCAGTATTTT
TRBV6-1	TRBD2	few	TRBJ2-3	CASSGPSGGPTDTQYF	TGTGCCAGCAGTGGACCTAGCGGGGGCCCCACAGATACGCAGTATTTT
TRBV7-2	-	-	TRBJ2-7	CASSPQPGVYEQYF	TGTGCCAGCAGCCCCCAACCGGGGGTCTACGAGCAGTACTTC